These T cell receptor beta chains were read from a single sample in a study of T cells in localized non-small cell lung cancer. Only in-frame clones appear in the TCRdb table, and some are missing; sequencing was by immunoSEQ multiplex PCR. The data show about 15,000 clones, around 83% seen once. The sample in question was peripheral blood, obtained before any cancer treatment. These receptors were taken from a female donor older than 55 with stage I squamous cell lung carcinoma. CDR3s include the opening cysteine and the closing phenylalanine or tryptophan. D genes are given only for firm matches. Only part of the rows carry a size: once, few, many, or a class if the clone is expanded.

CASSPPPQGGGTEAFF TGTGCCAGCAGTCCGCCTCCACAGGGAGGCGGGACTGAAGCTTTCTTT TRBJ1-1 . . TRBV7-2
CASSSPPVAVQPQHF TGCGCCAGCAGCTCCCCACCCGTGGCAGTTCAGCCCCAGCATTTT TRBJ1-5 . . TRBV5-1
CATGVATNEKLFF TGTGCCACAGGGGTCGCAACTAATGAAAAACTGTTTTTT TRBJ1-4 . . TRBV2
CSVEDLSGGGPNTEAFF TGCAGCGTTGAAGATCTGTCAGGGGGGGGGCCGAACACTGAAGCTTTCTTT TRBJ1-1 TRBD1 . TRBV29-1
CASTPAGTGYYGYTF TGTGCCAGTACTCCTGCCGGGACAGGATACTATGGCTACACCTTC TRBJ1-2 TRBD1 . TRBV19
CASSQGFTEAFF TGTGCCAGTAGTCAGGGATTCACTGAAGCTTTCTTT TRBJ1-1 . . TRBV19
CATSRDRRRPGFSYNEQFF TGTGCCACCAGCAGAGATCGGAGACGGCCGGGCTTCTCCTACAATGAGCAGTTCTTC TRBJ2-1 . . TRBV15
CASSFGGARDGYTF TGTGCCAGCAGTTTTGGGGGGGCGCGGGATGGCTACACCTTC TRBJ1-2 . . TRBV28
CASSLAFSGNTIYF TGTGCCAGCAGCTTAGCCTTCTCTGGAAACACCATATATTTT TRBJ1-3 . once TRBV11-2
CASSEGAGYTEAFF TGTGCCAGCAGTGAGGGGGCAGGTTACACTGAAGCTTTCTTT TRBJ1-1 . . TRBV6-1
CASSFQGARNQPQHF TGCGCCAGCAGCTTTCAGGGCGCCCGCAATCAGCCCCAGCATTTT TRBJ1-5 . . TRBV5-1
CASSWGSPGELFF TGCGCCAGCTCCTGGGGGAGTCCCGGGGAGCTGTTTTTT TRBJ2-2 . . TRBV10-1
CASNPTGGQETQYF TGTGCCAGCAACCCGACAGGGGGGCAGGAGACCCAGTACTTC TRBJ2-5 TRBD1 . TRBV6-5
CASSLLRQGYGGYTF TGTGCCAGCAGTTTACTGAGACAGGGGTACGGTGGCTACACCTTC TRBJ1-2 TRBD1 . TRBV28
CASSLTGTQDYGYTF TGTGCCAGCAGCTTAACCGGGACTCAGGACTATGGCTACACCTTC TRBJ1-2 . . TRBV7-9
CASSWTGKVAGELFF TGTGCCAGCAGTTGGACAGGGAAGGTGGCCGGGGAGCTGTTTTTT TRBJ2-2 TRBD1 . TRBV28
CASSPQDFTGELFF TGTGCCAGCAGCCCTCAGGACTTCACCGGGGAGCTGTTTTTT TRBJ2-2 . . TRBV4-2
CASSQGRGYNQPQHF TGTGCCAGCAGCCAAGGGAGGGGATACAATCAGCCCCAGCATTTT TRBJ1-5 . . TRBV4-2
CASTQDRLNTEAFF TGTGCCAGCACCCAAGACAGACTGAACACTGAAGCTTTCTTT TRBJ1-1 . . TRBV9
CASSLGSFSGANVLTF TGTGCCAGCAGCTTAGGATCCTTCTCTGGGGCCAACGTCCTGACTTTC TRBJ2-6 . . TRBV11-2
CASSAGPISETQYF TGTGCCAGCAGCGCCGGGCCGATTTCGGAGACCCAGTACTTC TRBJ2-5 . . TRBV5-6
CASSIAGGQDEQFF TGTGCCAGTAGTATAGCGGGAGGCCAGGATGAGCAGTTCTTC TRBJ2-1 TRBD2 . TRBV19
CASSYGQQTPLHF TGCGCCAGCAGCTACGGACAGCAGACACCCCTCCACTTT TRBJ1-6 . . TRBV5-1
CSVARVNTEAFF TGCAGCGTAGCCAGGGTGAACACTGAAGCTTTCTTT TRBJ1-1 . . TRBV29-1
CASSLYRGYGYTF TGTGCCAGCAGTTTGTACAGAGGCTATGGCTACACCTTC TRBJ1-2 . . TRBV28
CASSKYTGVNEKLFF TGTGCCAGCAGCAAGTACACAGGGGTTAATGAAAAACTGTTTTTT TRBJ1-4 TRBD1 . TRBV7-8
CASSQGADTQYF TGTGCCAGCAGTCAGGGGGCAGATACGCAGTATTTT TRBJ2-3 TRBD1 . TRBV28
CASSQDSILNTGELFF TGTGCCAGCAGCCAAGACAGTATCCTTAACACCGGGGAGCTGTTTTTT TRBJ2-2 . . TRBV5-4
CASSQRDRSYEQYF TGTGCCAGCAGTCAGCGGGACAGATCCTACGAGCAGTACTTC TRBJ2-7 . . TRBV27
CASSLWGTETGELFF TGTGCCAGCAGTTTATGGGGGACAGAGACCGGGGAGCTGTTTTTT TRBJ2-2 TRBD1 . TRBV28
CASSLGRNSREWNTGELFF TGTGCCAGCAGCTTGGGACGCAATAGTCGGGAGTGGAACACCGGGGAGCTGTTTTTT TRBJ2-2 . . TRBV7-2
CASSPRRGGESSYEQYF TGTGCCAGCAGCCCCCGGAGGGGCGGTGAAAGCTCCTACGAGCAGTACTTC TRBJ2-7 . . TRBV7-8
CASSDRGQLSYGYTF TGTGCCAGCAGTGACCGGGGACAGCTATCCTATGGCTACACCTTC TRBJ1-2 TRBD1 . TRBV6-1
CATSREKVSGANVLTF TGTGCCACCAGCAGAGAGAAGGTCTCTGGGGCCAACGTCCTGACTTTC TRBJ2-6 . . TRBV15
CASSDVNKPYEQYF TGTGCCAGCAGTGATGTTAACAAACCCTACGAGCAGTACTTC TRBJ2-7 . . TRBV6-1
CASRGTVNEAFF TGTGCCAGCAGGGGGACAGTAAATGAAGCTTTCTTT TRBJ1-1 TRBD1 . TRBV6-4
CASTSGNTIYF TGTGCCAGCACTTCAGGAAACACCATATATTTT TRBJ1-3 . . TRBV2
CASSLGAAGGPHGELFF TGTGCCAGCAGCCTAGGGGCAGCGGGAGGCCCCCACGGGGAGCTGTTTTTT TRBJ2-2 TRBD2 . TRBV9
CASSEWARTGEAFF TGTGCCAGCAGTGAATGGGCCCGGACAGGGGAAGCTTTCTTT TRBJ1-1 TRBD1 . TRBV6-1
CASSRTSDTQYF TGTGCCAGCAGTAGGACATCAGATACGCAGTATTTT TRBJ2-3 . . TRBV27
CASSDQRNQETQYF TGTGCCAGCAGCGACCAAAGGAACCAAGAGACCCAGTACTTC TRBJ2-5 . . TRBV2
CASSDNSRRGYTF TGTGCCAGCAGTGACAACTCCAGGCGAGGCTACACCTTC TRBJ1-2 . . TRBV6-4